These T cell receptor beta chains were read from a single sample in a study of tumor-infiltrating lymphocytes in localized non-small cell lung cancer. Clones were read by immunoSEQ multiplex PCR, and TCRdb kept only the in-frame ones, dropping some. The table includes 15,000 to 20,000 clones, 73% detected once. Specimen: lung tumor tissue. These receptors originate from a human donor with non-small cell lung cancer. The CDR3 runs from the conserved cysteine through the conserved F or W. The D gene is left open where the match is weak. Clone size is given for some rows only: seen once, a few or many times, or a class if the clone is expanded.

J: TRBJ2-1
D: NA
V: TRBV29-1
size: NA
DNA: TGCAGCGCCCCCCCAGGGGCAGGTAATACCTACAATGAGCAGTTCTTC
CDR3: CSAPPGAGNTYNEQFF

J: TRBJ1-1
D: NA
V: TRBV7-6
size: NA
DNA: TGTGCCAGCAGCCACTCCGGAACAGTTTTCACTGAAGCTTTCTTT
CDR3: CASSHSGTVFTEAFF

J: TRBJ2-5
D: NA
V: TRBV28
size: NA
DNA: TGTGCCAGCAGTTTTTTCGAGACCCAGTACTTC
CDR3: CASSFFETQYF

J: TRBJ2-1
D: TRBD2
V: TRBV28
size: NA
DNA: TGTGCCAGCAGTGGCCCGGGACTAGCCTCCGACAATGAGCAGTTCTTC
CDR3: CASSGPGLASDNEQFF

J: TRBJ2-7
D: NA
V: TRBV5-8
size: NA
DNA: TGTGCCAGCAGCTTGGCCGAGGGCTACGAGCAGTACTTC
CDR3: CASSLAEGYEQYF

J: TRBJ1-1
D: NA
V: TRBV5-1
size: few
DNA: TGCGCCAGCAGCTGGGGGGGTGTGAACACTGAAGCTTTCTTT
CDR3: CASSWGGVNTEAFF

J: TRBJ2-2
D: NA
V: TRBV2
size: NA
DNA: TGTGCCAGCAATGGGGACACCGGGGAGCTGTTTTTT
CDR3: CASNGDTGELFF

J: TRBJ1-1
D: NA
V: TRBV11-2
size: NA
DNA: TGTGCCAGCAGCTCGGGCTGGGGCAAGAGGAGAACTGAAGCTTTCTTT
CDR3: CASSSGWGKRRTEAFF

J: TRBJ2-1
D: TRBD2
V: TRBV5-1
size: NA
DNA: TGCGCCAGCAGCTATCGGGGGGGCCTCAATGAGCAGTTCTTC
CDR3: CASSYRGGLNEQFF

J: TRBJ1-3
D: NA
V: TRBV5-1
size: NA
DNA: TGCGCCAGCAGCTTGGTAGGGCCGAGCTCTGGAAACACCATATATTTT
CDR3: CASSLVGPSSGNTIYF

J: TRBJ2-2
D: NA
V: TRBV4-1
size: NA
DNA: TGCGCCAGCAGCGGTCAGGATAAGGTTGTCGGGGAGCTGTTTTTT
CDR3: CASSGQDKVVGELFF

J: TRBJ1-1
D: NA
V: TRBV11-2
size: NA
DNA: TGTGCCAGCAGCTTAGATCGGCTGGTGTCTTTCTTT
CDR3: CASSLDRLVSFF

J: TRBJ2-5
D: NA
V: TRBV5-5
size: NA
DNA: TGTGCCAGCAGCTTTGGAGAGACCCAGTACTTC
CDR3: CASSFGETQYF

J: TRBJ2-4
D: NA
V: TRBV7-9
size: NA
DNA: TGTGCCAGCAGCTTGCCCGGGCAGCAAAACATTCAGTACTTC
CDR3: CASSLPGQQNIQYF

J: TRBJ2-7
D: TRBD2
V: TRBV28
size: NA
DNA: TGTGCCAGCAGTTTTTCGAGCGGGAGATCCCACGAGCAGTACTTC
CDR3: CASSFSSGRSHEQYF

J: TRBJ1-1
D: NA
V: TRBV10-2
size: NA
DNA: TGCGCCAGCAGTGAGGGGTACGGCACTGAAGCTTTCTTT
CDR3: CASSEGYGTEAFF

J: TRBJ2-1
D: NA
V: TRBV9
size: NA
DNA: TGTGCCAGCAGTAGTCGGGAACTAATGAGGAATGAGCAGTTCTTC
CDR3: CASSSRELMRNEQFF

J: TRBJ1-2
D: NA
V: TRBV5-4
size: NA
DNA: TGTGCCAGCAACCCCAACCAAGGCTATGGCTACACCTTC
CDR3: CASNPNQGYGYTF

J: TRBJ2-7
D: TRBD2
V: TRBV27
size: NA
DNA: TGTGCCAGCAGTCCCTTTAAACCAGCGGGAGCCTACGAGCAGTACTTC
CDR3: CASSPFKPAGAYEQYF

J: TRBJ1-2
D: TRBD1
V: TRBV5-1
size: NA
DNA: TGCGCCAGCAGCTCACCGGACAGGGGCGAGGTAGGCTACACCTTC
CDR3: CASSSPDRGEVGYTF

J: TRBJ2-2
D: TRBD2
V: TRBV6-4
size: NA
DNA: TGTGCCAGCAGTGAACTAGCGGGAGGGCCCGGGGAGCTGTTTTTT
CDR3: CASSELAGGPGELFF

J: TRBJ2-1
D: TRBD2
V: TRBV11-2
size: NA
DNA: TGTGCCAGCAGCCTATGGACTAGCGGGGATGAGCAGTTCTTC
CDR3: CASSLWTSGDEQFF

J: TRBJ2-7
D: NA
V: TRBV5-1
size: NA
DNA: TGCGCCAGCAGCGGGAAGACAGGGGAGGGCGAGCAGTACTTC
CDR3: CASSGKTGEGEQYF

J: TRBJ1-1
D: NA
V: TRBV30
size: NA
DNA: TGTGCCTGGAGTTGGTCTAACACTGAAGCTTTCTTT
CDR3: CAWSWSNTEAFF

J: TRBJ2-7
D: TRBD2
V: TRBV19
size: NA
DNA: TGTGCCAGTAGTATCGCAGCGGGAGGACACTACGAGCAGTACTTC
CDR3: CASSIAAGGHYEQYF

J: TRBJ1-4
D: NA
V: TRBV9
size: NA
DNA: TGTGCCAGCAGCGCCGGGGGTGAAAAACTGTTTTTT
CDR3: CASSAGGEKLFF

J: TRBJ2-7
D: TRBD1
V: TRBV5-6
size: NA
DNA: TGTGCCAGCAGCCGGGGCGGCACGACAGGGTCCTACGAGCAGTACTTC
CDR3: CASSRGGTTGSYEQYF

J: TRBJ2-7
D: TRBD1
V: TRBV29-1
size: NA
DNA: TGCAGCGTCGAATACGCCGGGACAGAAAGCTACGAGCAGTACTTC
CDR3: CSVEYAGTESYEQYF

J: TRBJ2-3
D: NA
V: TRBV5-5
size: NA
DNA: TGTGCCAGCAGCGGGACCAAGAATACAGATACGCAGTATTTT
CDR3: CASSGTKNTDTQYF

J: TRBJ2-5
D: TRBD2
V: TRBV18
size: NA
DNA: TGTGCCAGCTCACCAACTAGCGGGCAAGAGACCCAGTACTTC
CDR3: CASSPTSGQETQYF